This T cell receptor beta chain originates from a study of cytomegalovirus exposure and HLA in healthy donors. The study's findings and limits: The study put under 200 TCR beta chains on its list as cytomegalovirus-associated. A few chains tied to CMV proved CMV antigen-specific in vitro.

Per the germline V gene, CDR1 is SGHDN and CDR2 is FVKESK. This CDR3 is built from 13 residues. For this clone: The antigen is not known. One junction end does not reproduce the germline sequence, and a read error may be involved.

Repertoires were generated with immunoSEQ multiplex PCR, while TCRdb's copy carries only in-frame clones and drops some. The profile shows 110,000 or so clones, approximately 88% of them singletons. This TCR was sampled from a man aged 18 to 35 in good health and CMV-seronegative. V and J are TRBV14 and TRBJ2-4; TRBD1 aligns across 9 bases. Sequencing was performed on PBMCs. CDR3 protein: CASSQVSQGAPHF. As DNA, the CDR3 is TGTGCCAGCAGCCAAGTATCACAGGGGGCTCCGCACTTC. Full variable domain (missing parts from reference TRBV14 and TRBJ2-4): EAGVTQFPSHSVIEKGQTVTLRCDPISGHDNLYWYRRVMGKEIKFLLHFVKESKQDESGMPNNRFLAERTGGTYSTLKVQPAELEDSGVYFCASSQVSQGAPHFGAGTRLSVL.